This TCR beta chain emerged from a study of regulatory T cells in long-lasting Graves disease. This clonotype was observed a few times. Time point noted: newly diagnosed GD, antithyroid drugs for less than 3 months. PBMC-derived RNA was used for the TCR library. Arm-PCR of CDR3 regions and iRepertoire HTBI primers were the basis on which TCR beta libraries were built. MiXCR was run by TCRdb on the multiplex PCR reads, yielding one entry per CDR3 protein. The table records a few hundred thousand distinct CDR3 sequences, around 15% of them present only once. There are 14 residues in the CDR3. Trimming stripped 1 base from V and 2 bases from J, with 6 bases between. The same specimen was also included in a second study, on T cells in Graves' hyperthyroidism and ophthalmopathy.

The sequence came from a woman aged 18-29 years with Graves disease. The sample was peripheral blood mononuclear cells (PBMCs), taken at new diagnosis, from a patient treated with antithyroid drugs. The V and J genes are TRBV12-3 or TRBV12-4 and TRBJ1-3; the D is unclear. CDR3 sequence (DNA): TGTGCCAGCAGTTTAGGCAGTACTGGAAACACCATATATTTT. It codes for CASSLGSTGNTIYF.